The clone carrying this T cell receptor (beta chain) was detected only a few times. What it binds is unknown. The hyperthyroidism patients had all been newly diagnosed, and their disease duration was under 2 months. Their ages ranged from 18 to 65 years. RNA transcripts served as the template for amplifying TCR beta CDR3 regions. The HTBI primer set served for first-round RT-PCR of the TCR CDR3. MiXCR, applied by TCRdb to the multiplex PCR reads, yields one record per CDR3 protein. The sample includes about 350,000 distinct CDR3 sequences, roughly 14% of them seen just once. Germline V gives CDR1 LGHDT, CDR2 YNNKEL (reference sequence). Losses at the gene ends were 1 base for V and 2 bases for J; bases not matched to a gene: 3. The length of the CDR3 is 15 residues. This specimen belongs to a study of T cells in Graves' hyperthyroidism and ophthalmopathy. Notes on the study in general: Most thyroid clonotypes with frequency above 0.001 were detected in blood. A model of 13 V-J pairs discriminated ophthalmopathy from stable hyperthyroidism.

The J gene is TRBJ2-5, the V gene TRBV3-1, with 8 bases lining up with TRBD1. The receptor was derived from a woman aged 30 to 39 with Graves' hyperthyroidism. The sample comprised blood. CDR3 sequence (DNA): TGTGCCAGCAGCCAAGCCCGGACAGGGCAAGAGACCCAGTACTTC. The encoded protein is CASSQARTGQETQYF.